This T cell receptor beta chain stems from a study of T cells in Graves' hyperthyroidism and ophthalmopathy. Study results and caveats: Expanded thyroid clonotypes (above 0.001) were mostly also found in blood.

TCR beta CDR3 sequences were amplified from RNA transcripts. The HTBI primer set was used in a first-round RT-PCR of the TCR CDR3. TCRdb re-called the multiplex PCR reads through MiXCR, storing one row per CDR3 protein. The sample contains about 350,000 distinct CDR3 sequences, around 18% of which appear only once. Notes on this clonotype: What it recognizes is unknown.

At least 3 on the Clinical Activity Score was recorded for ophthalmopathy patients, who also had NOSPECS grade at least 4 and duration under 3 months. The source material was blood. This receptor was taken from a woman aged 40 to 55 with Graves' ophthalmopathy.

CDR3 coding DNA: TGTGCCAGCACCGAAGCGGAGTGGGGGATTCCGCAAGAGACCCAGTACTTC. Its translation: CASTEAEWGIPQETQYF. V gene TRBV12-3 or TRBV12-4 combines with J gene TRBJ2-5; D assignment may be TRBD1 or TRBD2 (5 bases each). Trimming took off 7 bases at V and 2 bases at J, with 23 bases between the two ends. The CDR3 loop spans 17 amino acids.